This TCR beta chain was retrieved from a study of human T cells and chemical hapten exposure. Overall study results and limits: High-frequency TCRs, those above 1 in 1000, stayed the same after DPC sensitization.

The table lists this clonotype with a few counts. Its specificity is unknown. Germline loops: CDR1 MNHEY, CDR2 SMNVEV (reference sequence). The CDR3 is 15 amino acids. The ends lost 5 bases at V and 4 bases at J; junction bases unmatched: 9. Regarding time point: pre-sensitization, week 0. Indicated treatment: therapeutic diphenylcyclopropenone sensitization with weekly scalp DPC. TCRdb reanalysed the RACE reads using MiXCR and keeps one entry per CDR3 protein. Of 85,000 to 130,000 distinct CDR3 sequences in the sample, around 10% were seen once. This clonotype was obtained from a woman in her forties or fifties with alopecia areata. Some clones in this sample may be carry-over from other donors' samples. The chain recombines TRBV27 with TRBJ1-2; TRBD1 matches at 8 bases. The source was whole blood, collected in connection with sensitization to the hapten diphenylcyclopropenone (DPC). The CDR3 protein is CASSPTPGTGYGYTF. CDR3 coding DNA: TGTGCCAGCAGTCCCACCCCGGGGACAGGCTATGGCTACACCTTC.